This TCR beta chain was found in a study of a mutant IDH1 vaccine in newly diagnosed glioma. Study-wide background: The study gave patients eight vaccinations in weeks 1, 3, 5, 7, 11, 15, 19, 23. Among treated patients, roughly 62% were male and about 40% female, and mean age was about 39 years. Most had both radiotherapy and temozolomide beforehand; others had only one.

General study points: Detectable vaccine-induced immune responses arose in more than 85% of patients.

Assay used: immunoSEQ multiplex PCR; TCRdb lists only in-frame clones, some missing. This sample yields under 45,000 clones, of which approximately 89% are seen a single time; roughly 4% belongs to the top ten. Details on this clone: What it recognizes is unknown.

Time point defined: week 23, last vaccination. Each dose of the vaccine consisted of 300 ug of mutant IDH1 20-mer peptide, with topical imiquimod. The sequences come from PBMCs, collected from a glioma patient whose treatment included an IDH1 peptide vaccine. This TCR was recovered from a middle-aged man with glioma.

The CDR3 loop is CASSLSVGGRTEAFF. As DNA, the CDR3 is TGCGCCAGCAGCCTTTCCGTGGGGGGAAGGACTGAAGCTTTCTTT. V and J are TRBV4-1 and TRBJ1-1, with D possibly being TRBD1 (5 bases). There are 15 residues in the CDR3. The V gene's germline CDR1 is MGHRA and CDR2 YSYEKL. V was shortened by 4 bases and J by 5 bases, with 17 bases between the two germline ends.